The rows below give T cell receptor beta chains drawn from one sample of a study of cytomegalovirus exposure and HLA in healthy donors. Clones were read by immunoSEQ multiplex PCR, and TCRdb kept only the in-frame ones, dropping some. This table holds roughly 240,000 clones, about 85% found once. The specimen was PBMCs. These receptors were taken from a girl aged 2 to 10 in good health and CMV-seronegative. Both conserved end residues are part of each CDR3. A D gene is named only where the DNA matches it firmly. Clone size is shown for a subset of rows, as once, few, many or a class of expanded clone.

>TRBJ1-3|few|TRBV30|-
CAWSTRRRGGNTIYF
TGTGCCTGGAGCACTCGCCGCAGGGGCGGAAACACCATATATTTT
>TRBJ2-3|-|TRBV7-9|-
CASSPYTDTQYF
TGTGCCAGCAGCCCTTACACAGATACGCAGTATTTT
>TRBJ1-6|-|TRBV7-9|-
CASSLSPGGNSPLHF
TGTGCCAGCAGCTTATCCCCGGGGGGGAATTCACCCCTCCACTTT
>TRBJ1-4|-|TRBV9|-
CASSAPGGTNEKLFF
TGTGCCAGCAGCGCGCCGGGAGGTACTAATGAAAAACTGTTTTTT
>TRBJ2-1|-|TRBV30|TRBD2
CAWTGLRDEQFF
TGTGCCTGGACGGGACTACGCGATGAGCAGTTCTTC
>TRBJ2-3|-|TRBV10-3|TRBD2
CAISESQFWREGPDTQYF
TGTGCCATCAGTGAGTCCCAATTCTGGCGGGAGGGCCCAGATACGCAGTATTTT
>TRBJ2-1|-|TRBV19|TRBD2
CASSLTLAGGYNEQFF
TGTGCCAGTAGTCTTACCTTGGCGGGGGGGTACAATGAGCAGTTCTTC
>TRBJ1-2|-|TRBV7-9|TRBD1
CSSSHRTGTGGAGYTF
TGTTCCAGCAGCCACAGGACCGGGACAGGGGGCGCAGGCTACACCTTC
>TRBJ1-4|few|TRBV5-1|-
CASSLGWGGEKLFF
TGCGCCAGCAGCTTGGGTTGGGGAGGTGAAAAACTGTTTTTT
>TRBJ1-2|-|TRBV7-8|-
CASSLGRHYGYTF
TGTGCCAGCAGCTTAGGCAGGCACTATGGCTACACCTTC
>TRBJ1-1|-|TRBV30|-
CALMIGAEAFF
TGTGCCTTGATGATAGGGGCTGAAGCTTTCTTT
>TRBJ2-7|-|TRBV10-2|-
CASGVSYEQYF
TGCGCCAGCGGTGTGTCCTACGAGCAGTACTTC
>TRBJ2-1|-|TRBV5-1|TRBD2
CASSSSGGPYNEQFF
TGCGCCAGCAGCTCTAGCGGGGGGCCCTACAATGAGCAGTTCTTC
>TRBJ1-3|-|TRBV6-1|-
CASSESGTGNTIYF
TGTGCCAGCAGTGAATCGGGGACTGGAAACACCATATATTTT
>TRBJ2-7|-|TRBV4-1|TRBD1
CASSQEQGAYEQYF
TGCGCCAGCAGCCAAGAACAGGGGGCCTACGAGCAGTACTTC
>TRBJ1-1|few|TRBV6-5|-
CASTLIRGTEAFF
TGTGCCAGCACCCTAATCCGGGGAACTGAAGCTTTCTTT
>TRBJ1-2|-|TRBV7-9|TRBD1
CASSLAPDRAGYTF
TGTGCCAGCAGCTTAGCACCGGACAGGGCAGGCTACACCTTC
>TRBJ2-1|-|TRBV11-2|TRBD2
CASRGLQRNEQFF
TGTGCCAGCAGGGGACTACAAAGGAATGAGCAGTTCTTC
>TRBJ2-7|-|TRBV7-9|-
CASSSNEGFYEQYF
TGTGCCAGCAGCTCGAACGAGGGATTCTACGAGCAGTACTTC
>TRBJ2-1|-|TRBV19|TRBD2
CASSTGGQINEQFF
TGTGCCAGTAGCACGGGAGGTCAGATCAATGAGCAGTTCTTC
>TRBJ1-4|-|TRBV15|-
CATSRDRGANEKLFF
TGTGCCACCAGCAGAGATCGGGGGGCTAATGAAAAACTGTTTTTT
>TRBJ1-3|-|TRBV11-3|-
CASSHGMNRGNTIYF
TGTGCCAGCAGCCACGGGATGAATCGTGGAAACACCATATATTTT
>TRBJ1-1|few|TRBV6-4|-
CASSETGRTEAFF
TGTGCCAGCAGTGAGACAGGCCGCACTGAAGCTTTCTTT
>TRBJ2-1|few|TRBV4-1|-
CASSQDWTIYNEQFF
TGCGCCAGCAGCCAAGATTGGACTATATACAATGAGCAGTTCTTC
>TRBJ2-1|-|TRBV9|TRBD2
CASSESGEPYNEQFF
TGTGCCAGCAGCGAAAGCGGGGAACCTTACAATGAGCAGTTCTTC
>TRBJ2-3|-|TRBV5-4|TRBD1
CASSPRTGPEPQYF
TGTGCCAGCAGCCCACGGACAGGACCGGAGCCGCAGTATTTT
>TRBJ2-7|-|TRBV9|TRBD1
CASSAGQGISYEQYF
TGTGCCAGCAGCGCAGGACAGGGCATCAGCTACGAGCAGTACTTC
>TRBJ2-3|-|TRBV14|-
CASSQEAFTDTQYF
TGTGCCAGCAGCCAAGAGGCATTCACAGATACGCAGTATTTT
>TRBJ2-3|-|TRBV7-2|-
CASSPSPGEGRDTQYF
TGTGCCAGCAGCCCCTCACCAGGGGAAGGGCGAGATACGCAGTATTTT
>TRBJ2-3|-|TRBV7-2|-
CASSLASSSTDTQYF
TGTGCCAGCAGCTTAGCTAGCTCCTCCACAGATACGCAGTATTTT
>TRBJ2-5|-|TRBV6-5|-
CASSGLGETQYF
TGTGCCAGCAGTGGACTCGGGGAGACCCAGTACTTC
>TRBJ2-7|once|TRBV27|TRBD2
CASSLGGAAVTTSGRVEQYF
TGTGCCAGCAGTTTGGGGGGGGCTGCGGTAACGACTAGCGGGAGGGTTGAGCAGTACTTC
>TRBJ2-1|-|TRBV2|-
CASSLYSGNEQFF
TGTGCCAGCAGCCTGTATAGCGGCAATGAGCAGTTCTTC
>TRBJ2-1|-|TRBV11-2|-
CASSPRMSLNEQFF
TGTGCCAGCAGCCCGAGGATGAGTCTCAATGAGCAGTTCTTC
>TRBJ2-1|once|TRBV11-3|TRBD1
CASSLFGGQGNNEQFF
TGTGCCAGCAGCTTATTTGGGGGACAGGGTAACAATGAGCAGTTCTTC
>TRBJ1-1|once|TRBV5-6|-
CASSLRGGLGTEAFF
TGTGCCAGCAGCTTGAGGGGGGGCCTAGGCACTGAAGCTTTCTTT
>TRBJ1-2|-|TRBV28|-
CASSFPRTGDSYGYTF
TGTGCCAGCAGTTTCCCTAGGACCGGGGATAGTTATGGCTACACCTTC
>TRBJ1-3|-|TRBV7-9|TRBD1
CASSSPTGRGNTIYF
TGTGCCAGCAGCTCGCCGACAGGGAGGGGAAACACCATATATTTT